The following is a T cell receptor (beta chain) sequence with its context. Its antigen remains unidentified. Repertoires were generated with immunoSEQ multiplex PCR, while TCRdb's copy carries only in-frame clones and drops some. The sample has about 40,000 clones, 85% to 90% seen once. V lost 0 bases, J lost 0 bases, and 10 bases lay in between. Germline CDR1 and CDR2: SGHRS and YFSETQ. The CDR3 sequence is 16 residues long. These data belong to a study of T cells in localized non-small cell lung cancer. Study-level points and caveats: Across samples, adjacent lung featured a median 57 of the top 100 tumor clones. Overall survival was longer when the density of T cells in the blood was higher.

The chain links TRBV5-1 to TRBJ1-3; D remains unclear. The sequence was obtained from a man aged 18 to 49 with stage I lung adenocarcinoma. The source was peripheral blood, collected before any cancer treatment. CDR3 loop: CASSLVGGLSGNTIYF. For the CDR3, the DNA is TGCGCCAGCAGCTTGGTAGGAGGACTCTCTGGAAACACCATATATTTT. Supplemented by reference TRBV5-1 and TRBJ1-3, the full variable domain reads KAGVTQTPRYLIKTRGQQVTLSCSPISGHRSVSWYQQTPGQGLQFLFEYFSETQRNKGNFPGRFSGRQFSNSRSEMNVSTLELGDSALYLCASSLVGGLSGNTIYFGEGSWLTVV.